Listed here are 10 T cell receptor beta chains from one sample, sequenced in a study of metastatic and nonmetastatic thyroid tumors. From the PCR reads, TCRdb re-called clones with MiXCR. The sample yields roughly 20,000 clones, 37% seen once. Nobody among the patients had been given any treatment before thyroid surgery. The material sequenced was tumor tissue. These TCRs come from a female donor with papillary thyroid cancer or a benign thyroid nodule (not recorded which). Some clones in this sample may be carry-over from other donors' samples.

The V gene is TRBV14, the J gene TRBJ2-1, with D unresolved. Per the germline V gene, CDR1 is SGHDN and CDR2 is FVKESK. V lost 0 bases and J lost 4, with 10 bases in between. This CDR3 is 15 amino acids long. The CDR3 DNA is TGTGCCAGCAGCCAAGATTGGCTAGAGTACAATGAGCAGTTCTTC. This encodes CASSQDWLEYNEQFF.

This clone has a handful of counts. The J gene is TRBJ1-5, the V gene TRBV28; no firm D call. Germline loops: CDR1 MDHEN, CDR2 SYDVKM. V gave up 6 bases and J gave up 0 bases, with 12 bases separating them. CDR3 length: 15 residues. The CDR3 sequence: CASSPTPVSNQPQHF. In nucleotides, the CDR3 is TGTGCCAGCAGCCCGACCCCTGTTAGCAATCAGCCCCAGCATTTT.

This clone was detected only a few times. The CDR3 DNA sequence: TGTGCCAGCAGTGAAGAAGCCTTGGTGAGCAATCAGCCCCAGCATTTT. Encoded protein: CASSEEALVSNQPQHF. The chain has TRBV6-1 and TRBJ1-5; D not resolved. Germline CDR1 is MNHNS and CDR2 is SASEGT. V was clipped by 1 base and J by 1 base, with 11 bases between them. CDR3 length: 16 amino acids.

V usage is TRBV6-2 or TRBV6-3 and J usage is TRBJ1-2; possible D gene TRBD1, 5 bases. Germline V gene sequence: CDR1 MNHEY, CDR2 SVGEGT. The CDR3 totals 13 residues. Trimming left V 2 bases short and J 7 bases short, with 11 bases between. CDR3 protein: CASSYVAGSGYTF. Written as DNA, the CDR3 is TGTGCCAGCAGTTACGTGGCAGGGAGTGGCTACACCTTC.

The chain uses TRBV6-6 and TRBJ2-7, with 7 bases identical to TRBD1. This CDR3 spans 14 amino acids. Germline V lookup: CDR1 MNHNY, CDR2 SVGAGI (reference sequence). V dropped 6 bases and J dropped 2; count of bases not matched to a gene: 7. CDR3 in amino acids: CASSHSTGTYEQYF. As DNA, the CDR3 is TGTGCCAGCAGCCACTCGACAGGGACCTACGAGCAGTACTTC.

The gene calls are TRBV6-5 and TRBJ1-1, with TRBD1 as a possible D gene (5 bases). The CDR3 contains 13 residues. The germline V and J ends were trimmed by 4 bases and 7 bases, with 13 bases remaining between them. Germline lookup yields CDR1 MNHEY and CDR2 SVGAGI. The chain's CDR3 is CASSSRLGGEAFF. CDR3 coding DNA: TGTGCCAGCAGTTCGCGGCTTGGGGGTGAAGCTTTCTTT.

There are a few counts of this clone. The gene calls are TRBV19 and TRBJ2-1, with no clear D. CDR1 and CDR2 (germline): LNHDA, SQIVND (reference sequence). The CDR3 spans 13 residues. V was shortened by 4 bases and J by 3 bases, with 7 bases between the two germline ends. CDR3 in DNA: TGTGCCAGTAGTACGGGCTTCTACAATGAGCAGTTCTTC. It specifies CASSTGFYNEQFF.

This sequence joins TRBV3-1 and TRBJ1-4; no clear D. Germline V CDR1 and CDR2: LGHDT, YNNKEL (reference sequence). This CDR3 has 16 residues. Deletions cut 4 bases from V and 7 bases from J, with 19 bases between. CDR3 amino acids: CASSPPGGGRGEKLFF. The CDR3 DNA is TGTGCCAGCAGCCCGCCAGGAGGAGGGCGGGGTGAAAAACTGTTTTTT.

The chain combines TRBV7-2 with TRBJ1-2; D not certain. Germline CDR1 is SGHTA and CDR2 is FQGNSA. The CDR3 is 11 amino acids. V shed 6 bases and J shed 8 bases, with 10 bases lying between them. CDR3 amino acids: CASRRVDGYTF. The CDR3 DNA is TGTGCCAGCAGGCGGGTAGACGGCTACACCTTC.

V usage is TRBV20-1 and J usage is TRBJ1-2; D is perhaps TRBD1 (5 bases). Trimming took off 0 bases at V and 3 bases at J, with 11 bases between the two ends. Per germline, CDR1 DFQATT and CDR2 SNEGSKA (reference sequence). The CDR3 is 14 amino acids. The CDR3 DNA sequence: TGCAGTGCTAGAGATTGGGTAGGGGACTATGGCTACACCTTC. Protein sequence: CSARDWVGDYGYTF.